The table lists the clone carrying this T cell receptor (beta chain) with many counts. Its specificity is not known. The source of the sample is a study of naive and memory T cell subsets. Ligated cDNA underwent four rounds of PCR with nested alpha and beta constant region primers and SP2. For blood and skin samples, reverse transcription used TCR alpha and beta constant primers. Using its own MiXCR run on the UMI-ligation and nested PCR reads, TCRdb lists one record per CDR3 protein. Found here are about 14,000 distinct CDR3 sequences, 5.2% of them singletons; the top ten hold under 9.5%. Whole-study results and caveats: Potentially, T cell activation and differentiation skew this RNA-based measurement.

The CDR3 sequence is 18 residues long. Germline V CDR1 and CDR2: SEHNR, FQNEAQ (reference sequence). J was trimmed by 3 bases and V by 1 base; bases with no gene match: 11. The treatment is: skin biopsy from PPD injection site in Mantoux-positive individual. TCR cDNA received a 3' ligated oligonucleotide that carried a UMI. The gene calls are TRBV7-9 and TRBJ2-2; 7 nucleotides agree with TRBD2. The clonotype comes from an adult in good health. The material was skin, obtained from a tuberculin skin test site. CDR3 sequence (DNA): TGTGCCAGCAGCTTAGAGGACTGGGCTAGCGGTGACACCGGGGAGCTGTTTTTT. Protein product: CASSLEDWASGDTGELFF.